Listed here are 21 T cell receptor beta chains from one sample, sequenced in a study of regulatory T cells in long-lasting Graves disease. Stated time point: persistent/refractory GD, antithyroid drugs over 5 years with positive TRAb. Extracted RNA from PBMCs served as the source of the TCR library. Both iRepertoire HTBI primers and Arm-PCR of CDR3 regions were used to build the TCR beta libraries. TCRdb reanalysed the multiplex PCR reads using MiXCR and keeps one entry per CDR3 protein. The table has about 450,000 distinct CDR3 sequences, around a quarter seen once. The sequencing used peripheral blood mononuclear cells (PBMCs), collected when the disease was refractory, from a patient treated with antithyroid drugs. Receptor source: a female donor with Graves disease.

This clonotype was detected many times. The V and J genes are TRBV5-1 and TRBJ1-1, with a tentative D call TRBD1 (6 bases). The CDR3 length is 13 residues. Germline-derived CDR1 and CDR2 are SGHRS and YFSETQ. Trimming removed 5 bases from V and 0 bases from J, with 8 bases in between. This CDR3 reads CASSGQLNTEAFF. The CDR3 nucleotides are TGCGCCAGCAGTGGACAGCTGAACACTGAAGCTTTCTTT.

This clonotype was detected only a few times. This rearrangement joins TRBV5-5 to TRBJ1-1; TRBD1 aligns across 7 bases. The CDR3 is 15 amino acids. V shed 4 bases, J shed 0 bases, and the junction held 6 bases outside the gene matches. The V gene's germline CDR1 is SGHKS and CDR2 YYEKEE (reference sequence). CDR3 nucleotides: TGTGCCAGCAGCCTGGCCCAGGGGGTGAACACTGAAGCTTTCTTT. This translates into CASSLAQGVNTEAFF.

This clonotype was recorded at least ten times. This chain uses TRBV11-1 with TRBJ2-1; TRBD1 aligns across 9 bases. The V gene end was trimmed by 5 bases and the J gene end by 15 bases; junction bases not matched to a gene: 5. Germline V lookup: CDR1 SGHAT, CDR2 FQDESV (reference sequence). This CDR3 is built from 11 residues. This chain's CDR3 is CASSTGTGWFF. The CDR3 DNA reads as TGTGCCAGCAGCACCGGGACAGGGTGGTTCTTC.

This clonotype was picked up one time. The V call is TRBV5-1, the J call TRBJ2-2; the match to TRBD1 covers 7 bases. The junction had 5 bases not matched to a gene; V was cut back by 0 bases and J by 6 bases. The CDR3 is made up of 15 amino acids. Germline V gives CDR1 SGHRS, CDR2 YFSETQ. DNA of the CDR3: TGCGCCAGCAGCTTGGCTGGGCAGGGGGCCGGGGAGCTGTTTTTT. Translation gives CASSLAGQGAGELFF.

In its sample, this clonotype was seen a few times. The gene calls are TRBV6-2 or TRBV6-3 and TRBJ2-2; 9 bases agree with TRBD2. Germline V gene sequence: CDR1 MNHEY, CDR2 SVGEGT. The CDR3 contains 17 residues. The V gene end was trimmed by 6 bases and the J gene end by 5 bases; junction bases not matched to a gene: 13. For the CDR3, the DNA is TGTGCCAGCAGCAAAAAAGGGTTAGCGGGAGTGACCGGGGAGCTGTTTTTT. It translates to CASSKKGLAGVTGELFF.

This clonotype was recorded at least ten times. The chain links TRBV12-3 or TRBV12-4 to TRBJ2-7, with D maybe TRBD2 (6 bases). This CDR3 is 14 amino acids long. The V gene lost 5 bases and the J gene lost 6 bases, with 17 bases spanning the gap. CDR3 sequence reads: CASSIGGIFFEQYF. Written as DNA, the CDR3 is TGTGCCAGCAGTATTGGCGGGATCTTTTTCGAGCAGTACTTC.

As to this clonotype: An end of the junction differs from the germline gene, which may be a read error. The CDR3 nucleotides read TGTGCCTGCAGGGATCCCATGTGGGTGACAGATACGCAGTATTTT. It yields the protein CACRDPMWVTDTQYF. J is TRBJ2-3 and V is TRBV11-2; D perhaps matches TRBD1 (5 bases). Germline V CDR1 and CDR2: SGHAT, FQNNGV. The CDR3 length is 15 residues.

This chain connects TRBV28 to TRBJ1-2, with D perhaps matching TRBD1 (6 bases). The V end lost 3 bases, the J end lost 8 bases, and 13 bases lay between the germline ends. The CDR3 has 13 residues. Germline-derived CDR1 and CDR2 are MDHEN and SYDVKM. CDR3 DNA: TGTGCCAGCAGTTTGTTACCAGGGGAGGGCTACACCTTC. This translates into CASSLLPGEGYTF.

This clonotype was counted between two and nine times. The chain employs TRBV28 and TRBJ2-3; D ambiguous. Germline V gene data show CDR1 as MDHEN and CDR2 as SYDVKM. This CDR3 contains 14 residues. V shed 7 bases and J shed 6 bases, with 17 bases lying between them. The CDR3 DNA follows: TGTGCCAGCACCTCCCCCGCCCCCGGGGATACGCAGTATTTT. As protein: CASTSPAPGDTQYF. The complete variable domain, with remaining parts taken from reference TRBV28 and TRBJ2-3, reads DVKVTQSSRYLVKRTGEKVFLECVQDMDHENMFWYRQDPGLGLRLIYFSYDVKMKEKGDIPEGYSVSREKKERFSLILESASTNQTSMYLCASTSPAPGDTQYFGPGTRLTVL.

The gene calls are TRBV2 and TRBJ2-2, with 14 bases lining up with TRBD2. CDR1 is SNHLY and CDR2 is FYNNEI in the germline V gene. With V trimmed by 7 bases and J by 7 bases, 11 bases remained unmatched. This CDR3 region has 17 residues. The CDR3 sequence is CASKDPGLAGVDGELFF. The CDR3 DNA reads TGTGCCAGCAAGGATCCGGGACTAGCGGGAGTGGACGGGGAGCTGTTTTTT.

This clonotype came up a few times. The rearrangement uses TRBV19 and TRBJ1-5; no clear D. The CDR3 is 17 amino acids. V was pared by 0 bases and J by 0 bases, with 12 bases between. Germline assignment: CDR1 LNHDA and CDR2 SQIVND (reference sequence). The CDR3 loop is CASSIDRSGGSNQPQHF. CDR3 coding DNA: TGTGCCAGTAGTATAGATCGTTCAGGCGGTAGCAATCAGCCCCAGCATTTT.

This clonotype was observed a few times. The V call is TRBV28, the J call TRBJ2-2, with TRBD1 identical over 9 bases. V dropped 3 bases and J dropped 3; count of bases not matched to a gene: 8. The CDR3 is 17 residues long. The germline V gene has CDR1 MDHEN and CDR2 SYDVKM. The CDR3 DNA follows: TGTGCCAGCAGTTTTGGAGGACAGGGGTGGTACACCGGGGAGCTGTTTTTT. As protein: CASSFGGQGWYTGELFF.

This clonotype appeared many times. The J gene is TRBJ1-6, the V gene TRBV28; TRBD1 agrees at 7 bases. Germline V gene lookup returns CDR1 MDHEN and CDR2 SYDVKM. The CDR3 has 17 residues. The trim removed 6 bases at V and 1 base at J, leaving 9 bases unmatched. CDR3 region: CASSAGGGGSYNSPLHF. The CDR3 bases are TGTGCCAGCAGCGCAGGGGGGGGAGGATCCTATAATTCACCCCTCCACTTT.

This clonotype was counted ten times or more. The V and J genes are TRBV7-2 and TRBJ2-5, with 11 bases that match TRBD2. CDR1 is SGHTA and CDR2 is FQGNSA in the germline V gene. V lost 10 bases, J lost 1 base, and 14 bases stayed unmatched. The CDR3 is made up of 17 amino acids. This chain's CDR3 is CATQLSSSGRFQETQYF. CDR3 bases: TGTGCCACCCAGCTTAGTTCTAGCGGGAGGTTCCAAGAGACCCAGTACTTC.

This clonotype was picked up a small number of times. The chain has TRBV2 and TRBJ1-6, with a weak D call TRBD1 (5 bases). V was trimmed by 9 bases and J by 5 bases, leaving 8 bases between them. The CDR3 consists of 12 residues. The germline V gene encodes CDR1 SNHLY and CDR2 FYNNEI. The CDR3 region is CARGLNNSPLHF. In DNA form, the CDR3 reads TGTGCCAGGGGACTGAATAATTCACCCCTCCACTTT.

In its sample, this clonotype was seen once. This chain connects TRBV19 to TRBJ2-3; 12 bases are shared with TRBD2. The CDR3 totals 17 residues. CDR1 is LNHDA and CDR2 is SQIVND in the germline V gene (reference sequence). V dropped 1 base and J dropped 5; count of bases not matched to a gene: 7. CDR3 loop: CASSIGWTSGTGDTQYF. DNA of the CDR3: TGTGCCAGTAGTATAGGTTGGACTAGCGGGACGGGAGATACGCAGTATTTT.

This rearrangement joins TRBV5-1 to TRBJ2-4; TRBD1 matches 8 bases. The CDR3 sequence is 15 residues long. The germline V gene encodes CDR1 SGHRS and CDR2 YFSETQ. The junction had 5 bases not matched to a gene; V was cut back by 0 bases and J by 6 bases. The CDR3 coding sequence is TGCGCCAGCAGCTTGGAGACAGGGGACGGAAACATTCAGTACTTC. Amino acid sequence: CASSLETGDGNIQYF.

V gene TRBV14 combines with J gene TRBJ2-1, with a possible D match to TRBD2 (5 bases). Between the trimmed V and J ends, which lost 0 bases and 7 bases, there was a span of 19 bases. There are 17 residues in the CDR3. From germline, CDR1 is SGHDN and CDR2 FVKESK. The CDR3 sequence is CASSQDRWRNTGNEQFF. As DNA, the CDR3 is TGTGCCAGCAGCCAAGATCGTTGGCGGAACACGGGGAATGAGCAGTTCTTC.

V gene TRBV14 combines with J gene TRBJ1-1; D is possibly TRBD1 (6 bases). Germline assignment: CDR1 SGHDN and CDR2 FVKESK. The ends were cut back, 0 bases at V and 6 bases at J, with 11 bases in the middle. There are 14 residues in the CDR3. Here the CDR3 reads CASSQEYREAEAFF. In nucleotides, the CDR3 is TGTGCCAGCAGCCAAGAGTACAGGGAGGCTGAAGCTTTCTTT.

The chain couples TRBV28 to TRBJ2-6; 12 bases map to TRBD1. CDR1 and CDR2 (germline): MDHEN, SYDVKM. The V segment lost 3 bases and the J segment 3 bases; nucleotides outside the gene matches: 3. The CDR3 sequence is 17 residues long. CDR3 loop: CASSLGTGGVGANVLTF. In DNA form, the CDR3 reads TGTGCCAGCAGTTTGGGGACAGGGGGCGTTGGGGCCAACGTCCTGACTTTC.

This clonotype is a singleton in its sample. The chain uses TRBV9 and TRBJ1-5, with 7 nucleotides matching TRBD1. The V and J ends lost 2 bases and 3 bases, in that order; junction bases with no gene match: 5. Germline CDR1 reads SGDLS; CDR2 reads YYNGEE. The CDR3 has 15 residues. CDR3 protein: CASSVTGATNQPQHF. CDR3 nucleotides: TGTGCCAGCAGCGTCACAGGGGCCACCAATCAGCCCCAGCATTTT.